Sequencing of this T cell receptor (beta chain) was carried out in a study of OX40 agonist ivuxolimab in advanced cancers. The CDR3 spans 18 residues. V was pared by 3 bases and J by 2 bases, with 21 bases between. Germline V gene data show CDR1 as KGHSH and CDR2 as LQKENI. Repertoires were generated with immunoSEQ multiplex PCR, while TCRdb's copy carries only in-frame clones and drops some. The sample yields 90,000 to 95,000 clones, about 85% seen once. The V gene is TRBV18, the J gene TRBJ2-3; D is possibly TRBD1 (6 bases). This receptor was taken from an adult with an advanced solid tumor such as melanoma, head and neck, liver or kidney cancer. The sample was CD4+ or CD8+ T cells sorted from blood, taken in a trial of the OX40 agonist ivuxolimab. The CDR3 spells CASSPNPDRPRPTDTQYF. DNA for the CDR3: TGTGCCAGCTCACCGAATCCTGACAGGCCCCGCCCCACAGATACGCAGTATTTT.